The 3 T cell receptor beta chains given below trace back to one sample, sequenced in a study of cytomegalovirus exposure and HLA in healthy donors. Primers for the PCR totalled 60 Vbeta and 13 Jbeta. The protocol was immunoSEQ multiplex PCR, while the TCRdb copy is restricted to in-frame clones and leaves out a portion. The sample shows about 130,000 clones, 80% to 90% of them seen only once. The sequenced sample was PBMCs. The receptors were gathered from a woman in her twenties or thirties in good health and CMV-seronegative.

There are a few counts of this clone. The J gene is TRBJ2-2, the V gene TRBV11-3; 8 bases fit TRBD1. Germline assignment: CDR1 SGHNT and CDR2 YENEEA. V was pared by 3 bases and J by 2 bases, with 5 bases of the junction left unmatched. This CDR3 region has 16 residues. CDR3 protein: CASSFWTGLNTGELFF. Here the CDR3 DNA reads TGTGCCAGCAGCTTCTGGACAGGGCTTAACACCGGGGAGCTGTTTTTT.

The chain employs TRBV6-5 and TRBJ1-4, with unresolved D. V lost 8 bases and J lost 7, with 11 bases in between. Germline V lookup: CDR1 MNHEY, CDR2 SVGAGI. The CDR3 is 12 residues long. Here the CDR3 reads CASGREGEKLFF. CDR3 bases: TGTGCCAGCGGTCGGGAGGGTGAAAAACTGTTTTTT.

The rearrangement uses TRBV30 and TRBJ2-1; 9 bases align to TRBD1. Germline loops: CDR1 GTSNPN, CDR2 SVGIG (reference sequence). V dropped 2 bases and J dropped 7; count of bases not matched to a gene: 21. This CDR3 region has 19 residues. CDR3 protein: CAWSPIGGSGTGTPNEQFF. The CDR3 DNA reads as TGTGCCTGGAGTCCCATTGGTGGAAGTGGGACAGGGACTCCTAATGAGCAGTTCTTC. Full variable domain (missing parts from reference TRBV30 and TRBJ2-1): SQTIHQWPATLVQPVGSPLSLECTVEGTSNPNLYWYRQAAGRGLQLLFYSVGIGQISSEVPQNLSASRPQDRQFILSSKKLLLSDSGFYLCAWSPIGGSGTGTPNEQFFGPGTRLTVL.